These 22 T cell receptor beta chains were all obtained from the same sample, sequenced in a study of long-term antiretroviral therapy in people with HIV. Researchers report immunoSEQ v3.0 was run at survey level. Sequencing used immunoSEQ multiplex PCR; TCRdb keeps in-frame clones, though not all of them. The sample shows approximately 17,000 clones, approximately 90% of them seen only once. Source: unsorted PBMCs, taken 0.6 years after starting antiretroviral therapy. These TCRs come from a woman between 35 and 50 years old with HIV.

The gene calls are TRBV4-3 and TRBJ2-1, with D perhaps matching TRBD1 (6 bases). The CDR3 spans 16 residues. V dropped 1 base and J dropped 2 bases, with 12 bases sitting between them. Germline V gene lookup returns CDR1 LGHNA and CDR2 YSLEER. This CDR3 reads CASSQGTGTTYNEQFF. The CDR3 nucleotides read TGCGCCAGCAGCCAAGGAACAGGGACGACCTACAATGAGCAGTTCTTC.

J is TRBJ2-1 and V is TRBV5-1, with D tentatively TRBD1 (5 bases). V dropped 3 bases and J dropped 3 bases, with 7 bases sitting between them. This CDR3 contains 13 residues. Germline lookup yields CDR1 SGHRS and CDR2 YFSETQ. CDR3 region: CASSSTGYNEQFF. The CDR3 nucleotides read TGCGCCAGCAGCTCAACAGGCTACAATGAGCAGTTCTTC.

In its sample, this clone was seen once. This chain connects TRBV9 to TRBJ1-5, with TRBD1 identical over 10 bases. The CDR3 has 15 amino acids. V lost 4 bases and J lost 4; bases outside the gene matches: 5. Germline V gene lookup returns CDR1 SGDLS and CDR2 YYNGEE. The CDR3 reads CASSRGQGRNQPQHF. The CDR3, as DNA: TGTGCCAGCAGCCGGGGACAGGGGAGGAATCAGCCCCAGCATTTT.

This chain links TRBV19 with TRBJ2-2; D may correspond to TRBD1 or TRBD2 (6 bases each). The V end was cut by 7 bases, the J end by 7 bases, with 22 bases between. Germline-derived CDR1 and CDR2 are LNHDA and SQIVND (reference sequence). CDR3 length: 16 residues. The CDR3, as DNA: TGTGCCAGTATTACCCAATGGGGGGCGCAGGGCGGGGAGCTGTTTTTT. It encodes CASITQWGAQGGELFF.

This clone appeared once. CDR3 coding DNA: TGTGCCAGCAGCCCCGGGACAGGGGGCTCTTATAATTCACCCCTCCACTTT. This codes for CASSPGTGGSYNSPLHF. The J gene is TRBJ1-6, the V gene TRBV21-1; the table's D call, TRBD1, has no DNA check behind it. TRBV21-1 is a known pseudogene. The CDR3 is 17 residues long.

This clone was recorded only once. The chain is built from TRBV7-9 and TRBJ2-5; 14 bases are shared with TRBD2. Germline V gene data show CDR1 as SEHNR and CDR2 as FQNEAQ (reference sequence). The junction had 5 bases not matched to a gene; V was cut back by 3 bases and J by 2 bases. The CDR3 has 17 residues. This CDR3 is CASSFYRLAGGQETQYF. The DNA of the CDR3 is TGTGCCAGCAGCTTCTACCGACTAGCGGGGGGGCAAGAGACCCAGTACTTC.

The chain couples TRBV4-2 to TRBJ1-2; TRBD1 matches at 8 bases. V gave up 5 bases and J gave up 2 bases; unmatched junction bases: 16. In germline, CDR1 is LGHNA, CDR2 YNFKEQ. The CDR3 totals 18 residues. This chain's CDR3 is CASSLRLGTGVANYGYTF. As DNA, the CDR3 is TGTGCCAGCAGCTTGCGGTTAGGGACAGGTGTTGCAAACTATGGCTACACCTTC.

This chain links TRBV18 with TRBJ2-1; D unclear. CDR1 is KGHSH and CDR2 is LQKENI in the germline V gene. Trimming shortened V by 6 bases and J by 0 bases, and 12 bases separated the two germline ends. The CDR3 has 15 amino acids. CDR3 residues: CASSPEASSYNEQFF. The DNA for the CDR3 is TGTGCCAGCTCGCCAGAGGCAAGCTCCTACAATGAGCAGTTCTTC.

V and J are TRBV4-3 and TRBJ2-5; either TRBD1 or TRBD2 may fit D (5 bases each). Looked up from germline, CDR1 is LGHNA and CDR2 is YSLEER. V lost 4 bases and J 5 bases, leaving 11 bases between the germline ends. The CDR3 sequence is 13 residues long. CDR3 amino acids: CASSRGPGETQYF. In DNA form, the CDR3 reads TGCGCCAGCAGCCGGGGCCCGGGGGAGACCCAGTACTTC.

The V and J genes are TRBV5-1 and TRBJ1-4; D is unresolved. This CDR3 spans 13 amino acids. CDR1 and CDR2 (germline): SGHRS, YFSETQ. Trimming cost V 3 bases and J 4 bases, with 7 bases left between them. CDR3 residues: CASSSGNNEKLFF. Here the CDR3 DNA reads TGCGCCAGCAGCTCCGGGAATAATGAAAAACTGTTTTTT. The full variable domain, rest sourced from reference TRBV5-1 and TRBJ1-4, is KAGVTQTPRYLIKTRGQQVTLSCSPISGHRSVSWYQQTPGQGLQFLFEYFSETQRNKGNFPGRFSGRQFSNSRSEMNVSTLELGDSALYLCASSSGNNEKLFFGSGTQLSVL.

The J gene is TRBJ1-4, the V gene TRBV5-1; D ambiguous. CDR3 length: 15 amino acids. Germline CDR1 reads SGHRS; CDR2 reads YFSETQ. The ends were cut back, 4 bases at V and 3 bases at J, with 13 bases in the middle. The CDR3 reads CASSEREGSNEKLFF. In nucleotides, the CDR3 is TGCGCCAGCAGCGAACGCGAAGGCTCTAATGAAAAACTGTTTTTT.

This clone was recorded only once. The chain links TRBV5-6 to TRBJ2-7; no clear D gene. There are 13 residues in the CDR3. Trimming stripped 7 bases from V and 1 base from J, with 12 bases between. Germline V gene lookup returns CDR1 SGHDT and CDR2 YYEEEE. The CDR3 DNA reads TGTGCCAGCTCTCGGACCACGTCCTACGAGCAGTACTTC. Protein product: CASSRTTSYEQYF. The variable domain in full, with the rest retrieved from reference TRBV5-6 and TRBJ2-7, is DAGVTQSPTHLIKTRGQQVTLRCSPKSGHDTVSWYQQALGQGPQFIFQYYEEEERQRGNFPDRFSGHQFPNYSSELNVNALLLGDSALYLCASSRTTSYEQYFGPGTRLTVT.

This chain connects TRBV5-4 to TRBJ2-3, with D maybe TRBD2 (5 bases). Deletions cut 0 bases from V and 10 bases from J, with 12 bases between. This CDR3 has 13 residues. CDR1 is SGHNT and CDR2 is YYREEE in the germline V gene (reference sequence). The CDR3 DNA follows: TGTGCCAGCAGCTTGGAGGACTCTCAATCGCAGTATTTT. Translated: CASSLEDSQSQYF.

CDR3 bases: TGTGCCAGCAGTTATTCTGGGAATAATGAAAAACTGTTTTTT. The encoded protein is CASSYSGNNEKLFF. The chain has TRBV6-5 and TRBJ1-4; D gene unclear. Germline values: CDR1 MNHEY, CDR2 SVGAGI. The CDR3 contains 14 residues. Trimming pared 3 bases from V and 4 bases from J, leaving 9 bases between.

Here the CDR3 DNA reads TGTGCCATCAGTGACACCCGAAGGTTCTACGAGCAGTACTTC. It is translated as CAISDTRRFYEQYF. This sequence joins TRBV10-3 and TRBJ2-7, with D hard to call. The CDR3 runs to 14 residues. Germline assignment: CDR1 ENHRY and CDR2 SYGVKD. V gave up 3 bases and J gave up 3 bases, with 12 bases separating them.

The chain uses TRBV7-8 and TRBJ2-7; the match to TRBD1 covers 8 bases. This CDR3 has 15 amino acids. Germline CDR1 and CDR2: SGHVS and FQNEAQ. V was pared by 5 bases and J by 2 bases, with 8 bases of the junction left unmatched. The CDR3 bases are TGTGCCAGCAGCCTGACGACAGGGGAGACCTACGAGCAGTACTTC. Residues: CASSLTTGETYEQYF.

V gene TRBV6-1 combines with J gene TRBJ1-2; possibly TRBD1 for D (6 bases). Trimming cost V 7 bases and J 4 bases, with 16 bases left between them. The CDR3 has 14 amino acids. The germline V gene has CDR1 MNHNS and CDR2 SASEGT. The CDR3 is CASTPGGLSYGYTF. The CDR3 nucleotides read TGTGCCAGCACCCCGGGGGGGCTGTCCTATGGCTACACCTTC.

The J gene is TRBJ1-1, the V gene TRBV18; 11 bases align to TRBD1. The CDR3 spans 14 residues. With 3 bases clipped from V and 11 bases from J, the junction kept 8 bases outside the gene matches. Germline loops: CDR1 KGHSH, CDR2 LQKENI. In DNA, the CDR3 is TGTGCCAGCTCACCCGTGGGACAGGGGGAGCGTGCTTTCTTT. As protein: CASSPVGQGERAFF.

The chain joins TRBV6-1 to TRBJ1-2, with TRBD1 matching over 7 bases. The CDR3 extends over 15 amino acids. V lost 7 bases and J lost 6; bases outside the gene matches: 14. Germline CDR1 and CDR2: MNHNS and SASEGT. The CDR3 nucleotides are TGTGCCAGCAAGCTAACCCAGGGGGTAAGAGATGGCTACACCTTC. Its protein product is CASKLTQGVRDGYTF.

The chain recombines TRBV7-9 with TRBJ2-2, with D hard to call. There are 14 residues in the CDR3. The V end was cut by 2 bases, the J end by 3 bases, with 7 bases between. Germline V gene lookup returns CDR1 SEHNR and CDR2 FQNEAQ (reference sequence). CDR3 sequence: CASSLTDYTGELFF. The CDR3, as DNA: TGTGCCAGCAGCTTAACAGATTACACCGGGGAGCTGTTTTTT.

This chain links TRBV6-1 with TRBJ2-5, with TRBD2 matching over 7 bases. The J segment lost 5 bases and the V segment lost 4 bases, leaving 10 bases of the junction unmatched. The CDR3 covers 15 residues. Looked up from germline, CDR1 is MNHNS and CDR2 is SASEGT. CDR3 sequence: CASSGREAGRETQYF. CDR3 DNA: TGTGCCAGCAGTGGCCGGGAGGCCGGTAGGGAGACCCAGTACTTC.

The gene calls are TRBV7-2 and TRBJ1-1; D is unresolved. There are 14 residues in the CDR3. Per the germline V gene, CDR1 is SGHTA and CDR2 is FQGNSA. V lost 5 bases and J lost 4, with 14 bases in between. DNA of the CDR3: TGTGCCAGCAGCCTAGACGGCTTTGCCACTGAAGCTTTCTTT. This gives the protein CASSLDGFATEAFF.